These 26 T cell receptor beta chains were sequenced from one sample in a study of low-dose radiotherapy and immunotherapy resistance in tumors. TRAV and TRBV primers primed cDNA for both TCRalpha and TCRbeta. The authors ran 15 to 20 PCR cycles to amplify TCRs with a constant-region primer and V-primer adapter. TCRdb recomputed calls from the reads with MiXCR, one row per CDR3 protein. The sample has about 12,000 distinct CDR3 sequences; 76% are singletons. These receptor sequences come from a human donor with advanced metastatic prostate, ovarian, gallbladder or colorectal cancer (not recorded which). This table probably holds off-target reads from a library built for another chain.

This clonotype was seen a few times. The chain combines TRBV5-4 with TRBJ2-1; 14 bases match TRBD2. The CDR3 runs 16 residues. V was clipped by 4 bases and J by 5 bases; unmatched bases: 5. CDR1 and CDR2 (germline): SGHNT, YYREEE (reference sequence). CDR3 region: CASSPGLAGAHNEQFF. In DNA, the CDR3 is TGTGCCAGCAGCCCGGGACTAGCGGGAGCACACAATGAGCAGTTCTTC.

This chain uses TRBV28 with TRBJ2-2; no clear D gene. The germline V and J ends were trimmed by 2 bases and 6 bases, with 1 base remaining between them. The CDR3 consists of 11 residues. CDR1 MDHEN and CDR2 SYDVKM come from the germline V gene. The CDR3 DNA reads TGTGCCAGCAGTTTACCCGGGGAGCTGTTTTTT. Translation: CASSLPGELFF.

The V call is TRBV7-9, the J call TRBJ2-7, with TRBD1 matching 8 bases. Germline V gene sequence: CDR1 SEHNR, CDR2 FQNEAQ (reference sequence). The CDR3 has 15 residues. J gave up 6 bases and V 5 bases, and 12 bases lay outside the gene matches. CDR3 nucleotide sequence: TGTGCCAGCAGCCCGAGACAGGGGCGTTTAGGCGAGCAGTACTTC. Amino acid sequence: CASSPRQGRLGEQYF.

V usage is TRBV4-3 and J usage is TRBJ2-7; D gene ambiguous. This CDR3 comprises 13 residues. V was trimmed by 0 bases and J by 6 bases, leaving 9 bases between them. Looked up from germline, CDR1 is LGHNA and CDR2 is YSLEER. DNA for the CDR3: TGCGCCAGCAGCCAAGAGGGCCTCGGCGAGCAGTACTTC. It encodes CASSQEGLGEQYF.

V is TRBV5-5 and J is TRBJ1-1; D ambiguous. The V gene's germline CDR1 is SGHKS and CDR2 YYEKEE (reference sequence). This CDR3 contains 13 residues. The germline V and J ends were trimmed by 3 bases and 8 bases, with 14 bases remaining between them. DNA for the CDR3: TGTGCCAGCAGCTACGGGGATAACAAAGAAGCTTTCTTT. Protein: CASSYGDNKEAFF.

This chain connects TRBV20-1 to TRBJ2-1, with D unclear. The CDR3 is 11 amino acids. Germline lookup yields CDR1 DFQATT and CDR2 SNEGSKA (reference sequence). V lost 6 bases and J lost 0, with 3 bases in between. CDR3 sequence (DNA): TGCAGTGCAAGCTCCTACAATGAGCAGTTCTTC. Its translation is CSASSYNEQFF.

The V gene is TRBV7-6, the J gene TRBJ1-1; D is unresolved. V was cut by 2 bases and J by 2 bases, with 6 bases left in between. The CDR3 covers 13 residues. CDR1 and CDR2 from the germline V gene are SGHVS and FNYEAQ. CDR3 coding DNA: TGTGCCAGCAGCTTATCGGGAAACACTGAAGCTTTCTTT. Its protein product is CASSLSGNTEAFF.

Here the CDR3 DNA reads TGCGCCAGCAGCTTGGGGGGGACGGCGAACTATGGCTACACCTTC. Translating it yields CASSLGGTANYGYTF. The rearrangement uses TRBV5-1 and TRBJ1-2, with D possibly matching TRBD1 (5 bases). There are 15 residues in the CDR3. Germline V CDR1 and CDR2: SGHRS, YFSETQ. V was clipped by 0 bases and J by 2 bases, with 11 bases between them.

The table lists this clonotype with a count of one. This chain joins TRBV5-4 and TRBJ2-1, with 9 bases fitting TRBD1. Germline CDR1 is SGHNT and CDR2 is YYREEE (reference sequence). V shed 0 bases, J shed 7 bases, and the junction held 5 bases outside the gene matches. This CDR3 region has 15 residues. The DNA for the CDR3 is TGTGCCAGCAGCTTGGCATTAGGACAGGGGAATGAGCAGTTCTTC. It codes for CASSLALGQGNEQFF.

In its sample, this clonotype was seen a few times. The chain links TRBV20-1 to TRBJ2-6, with 13 bases that match TRBD2. CDR1 and CDR2 from the germline V gene are DFQATT and SNEGSKA (reference sequence). The CDR3 is 19 amino acids. V dropped 0 bases and J dropped 0; count of bases not matched to a gene: 5. The CDR3 loop reads CSARDSGLAGYSGANVLTF. In DNA, the CDR3 is TGCAGTGCTAGAGATTCGGGACTAGCGGGATACTCTGGGGCCAACGTCCTGACTTTC.

The chain uses TRBV7-3 and TRBJ2-1, with 9 bases that match TRBD1. The CDR3 extends over 17 amino acids. The V and J ends lost 4 bases and 5 bases, in that order; junction bases with no gene match: 12. In germline, CDR1 is SGHTA, CDR2 FQGTGA. DNA for the CDR3: TGTGCCAGCAGCTGGGGGACCGGGACAGGGATTAACAATGAGCAGTTCTTC. Amino acids: CASSWGTGTGINNEQFF.

This rearrangement joins TRBV3-1 to TRBJ2-3; 10 nucleotides line up with TRBD2. This CDR3 contains 13 residues. Germline loops: CDR1 LGHDT, CDR2 YNNKEL (reference sequence). Losses at the gene ends were 0 bases for V and 14 bases for J; bases not matched to a gene: 5. This CDR3 reads CASSQEDSGRRYF. The DNA for the CDR3 is TGTGCCAGCAGCCAAGAGGATAGCGGGAGGCGGTATTTT.

J is TRBJ1-1 and V is TRBV7-9; TRBD1 might be the D (5 bases). The CDR3 sequence is 13 residues long. Germline-derived CDR1 and CDR2 are SEHNR and FQNEAQ (reference sequence). Trimming took off 6 bases at V and 5 bases at J, with 13 bases between the two ends. The CDR3: CASSPPGGTEAFF. Written as DNA, the CDR3 is TGTGCCAGCAGTCCGCCCGGGGGTACTGAAGCTTTCTTT.

This clonotype was counted only a few times. V and J are TRBV28 and TRBJ2-7; 8 nucleotides agree with TRBD2. Looked up from germline, CDR1 is MDHEN and CDR2 is SYDVKM. V lost 7 bases and J lost 3; bases outside the gene matches: 5. This CDR3 has 13 residues. CDR3 sequence reads: CASTGLVGYEQYF. The CDR3 DNA sequence: TGTGCCAGCACGGGACTAGTAGGCTACGAGCAGTACTTC.

In this sample, this clonotype turned up a few times. This chain joins TRBV6-5 and TRBJ2-6, with TRBD2 matching over 7 bases. The CDR3 length is 12 residues. Germline CDR1 and CDR2: MNHEY and SVGAGI. V trimming: 9 bases; J trimming: 12 bases; junction bases outside the gene matches: 8. Here the CDR3 DNA reads TGTGCCAGTGGAAGCGGGGTTGCCGTCCTGACTTTC. Translated: CASGSGVAVLTF.

This CDR3 reads CASTRQVNEQFF. The CDR3 nucleotides read TGTGCCAGCACCCGACAAGTCAATGAGCAGTTCTTC. The V and J genes are TRBV5-6 and TRBJ2-1; D gene uncertain. The CDR3 is 12 residues long. CDR1 SGHDT and CDR2 YYEEEE come from the germline V gene. The V end lost 6 bases, the J end lost 6 bases, and 10 bases lay between the germline ends.

This clonotype was found a few times. The chain links TRBV12-3 or TRBV12-4 to TRBJ2-1; 10 bases are shared with TRBD2. V shed 6 bases, J shed 7 bases, and the junction held 6 bases outside the gene matches. This CDR3 comprises 14 residues. Written as DNA, the CDR3 is TGTGCCAGCAGCCTAGCGGGAGTTAGGAATGAGCAGTTCTTC. Its protein product is CASSLAGVRNEQFF.

This clonotype was seen a single time. The chain has TRBV7-2 and TRBJ2-1, with 12 bases identical to TRBD2. The V gene's germline CDR1 is SGHTA and CDR2 FQGNSA. V lost 6 bases to trimming and J lost 0 bases; unmatched junction nucleotides: 3. The length of the CDR3 is 16 residues. The CDR3 loop is CASSSTSGGSYNEQFF. DNA for the CDR3: TGTGCCAGCAGTTCGACTAGCGGGGGCTCCTACAATGAGCAGTTCTTC. The full variable domain, completed using reference TRBV7-2 and TRBJ2-1, is GAGVSQSPSNKVTEKGKDVELRCDPISGHTALYWYRQSLGQGLEFLIYFQGNSAPDKSGLPSDRFSAERTGGSVSTLTIQRTQQEDSAVYLCASSSTSGGSYNEQFFGPGTRLTVL.

As concerns this clonotype: The junction shows a germline mismatch at one end, possibly a read error. The chain couples TRBV7-9 to TRBJ2-5, with no clear D. The CDR3 length is 11 residues. The V gene's germline CDR1 is SEHNR and CDR2 FQNEAQ (reference sequence). The CDR3 region has the DNA TGTGCCAGCAGCCGCCGGGCCCCCATAAACTTC. Amino acid sequence: CASSRRAPINF.

This clonotype was observed once. The chain couples TRBV7-6 to TRBJ2-1, with 10 nucleotides matching TRBD2. The CDR3 runs to 14 residues. CDR1 is SGHVS, CDR2 FNYEAQ, per germline. V gave up 4 bases and J gave up 7 bases; unmatched junction bases: 4. CDR3 nucleotides: TGTGCCAGCAGCTCGGGACTAGCGACAAATGAGCAGTTCTTC. This translates into CASSSGLATNEQFF.

The chain uses TRBV2 and TRBJ1-6; D call uncertain. The CDR3 length is 13 residues. CDR1 is SNHLY and CDR2 is FYNNEI in the germline V gene. Trimming left V 11 bases short and J 4 bases short, with 12 bases between. As DNA, the CDR3 is TGTGCCGGTGCACAGAATTATAATTCACCCCTCCACTTT. Protein product: CAGAQNYNSPLHF.

The chain carries TRBV6-2 or TRBV6-3 and TRBJ2-7; TRBD2 matches at 8 bases. There are 16 residues in the CDR3. Losses at the gene ends were 8 bases for V and 0 bases for J; bases not matched to a gene: 12. In germline, CDR1 is MNHEY, CDR2 SVGEGT. CDR3 nucleotide sequence: TGTGCCAGCTTCTCTTGGGTAGCGGGGTCCTCCTACGAGCAGTACTTC. This sequence encodes CASFSWVAGSSYEQYF.

The chain recombines TRBV5-1 with TRBJ1-3; D is perhaps TRBD1 (6 bases). The CDR3 length is 16 residues. V dropped 0 bases and J dropped 2 bases, with 12 bases sitting between them. Germline-derived CDR1 and CDR2 are SGHRS and YFSETQ. CDR3 sequence reads: CASSLASRGTGNTIYF. CDR3 in DNA: TGCGCCAGCAGCTTGGCCTCCAGGGGAACTGGAAACACCATATATTTT.

The chain employs TRBV11-2 and TRBJ2-3; D may correspond to TRBD1 or TRBD2 (5 bases each). From germline, CDR1 is SGHAT and CDR2 FQNNGV. The CDR3 is 13 amino acids. CDR3 DNA: TGTGGTAGTGGGACCCGGCCCACAGATACGCAGTATTTT. Amino acid sequence: CGSGTRPTDTQYF.

In this sample, this clonotype turned up a few times. The chain links TRBV29-1 to TRBJ2-3; D ambiguous. The V gene's germline CDR1 is SQVTM and CDR2 ANQGSEA. V dropped 4 bases and J dropped 5 bases, with 1 base sitting between them. The length of the CDR3 is 9 residues. The chain's CDR3 is CSVGDTQYF. The CDR3, as DNA: TGCAGCGTTGGAGATACGCAGTATTTT.

Only one count was recorded for this clonotype. This rearrangement joins TRBV6-8 to TRBJ2-1; 10 positions match TRBD2. The V gene's germline CDR1 is MNHGY and CDR2 SAAAGT. This CDR3 contains 14 residues. The V segment lost 4 bases and the J segment 8 bases; nucleotides outside the gene matches: 5. The CDR3 nucleotides are TGTGCCAGCAGTTGGCTAGCGGGAGCGGATGAGCAGTTCTTC. Translated, it gives CASSWLAGADEQFF.